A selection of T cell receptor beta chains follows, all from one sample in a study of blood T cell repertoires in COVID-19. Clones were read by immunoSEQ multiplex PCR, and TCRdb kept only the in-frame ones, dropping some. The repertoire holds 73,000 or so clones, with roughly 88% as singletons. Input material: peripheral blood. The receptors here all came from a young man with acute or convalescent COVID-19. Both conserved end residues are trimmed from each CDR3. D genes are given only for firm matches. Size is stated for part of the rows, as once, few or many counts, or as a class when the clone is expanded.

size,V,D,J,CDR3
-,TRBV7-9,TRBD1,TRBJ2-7,ASSLASGGVGEQY
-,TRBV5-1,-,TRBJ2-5,ASSSTLGPELQETQY
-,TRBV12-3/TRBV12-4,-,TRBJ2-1,ASSLGLADEQF
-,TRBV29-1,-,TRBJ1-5,SVAGSGRAGQPQH
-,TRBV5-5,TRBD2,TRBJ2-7,ASSGYGRGYEQY
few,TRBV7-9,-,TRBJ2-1,ASSSHRDEQF
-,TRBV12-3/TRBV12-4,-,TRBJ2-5,ASALREETQY
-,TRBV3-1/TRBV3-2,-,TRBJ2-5,ASSQTRVGETQY
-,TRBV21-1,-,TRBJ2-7,ASSPLSGRVHEQY
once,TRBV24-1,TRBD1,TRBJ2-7,ATSDRDRGQDEQY
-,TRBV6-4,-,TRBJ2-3,ASSEGLSTDTQY
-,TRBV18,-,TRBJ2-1,ASSRGSPYNEQF
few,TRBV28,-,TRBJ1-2,ASRESGTPYGYT
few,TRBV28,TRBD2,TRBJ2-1,ASSQGLEYNEQF
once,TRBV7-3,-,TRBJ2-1,ASSLTPRGNEQF
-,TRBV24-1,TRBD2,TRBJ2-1,ATSVPPGSGANEQF
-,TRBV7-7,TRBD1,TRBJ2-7,ASSSGTGDEQY
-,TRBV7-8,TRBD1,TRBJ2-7,ASSHPSGTGSAYEQY
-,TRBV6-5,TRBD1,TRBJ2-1,GTGWGNEQF
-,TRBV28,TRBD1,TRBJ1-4,ATSTGQKGKLF
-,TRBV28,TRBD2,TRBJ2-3,ASRPTSGRSTPSTDTQY
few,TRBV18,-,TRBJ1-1,ASSPSSVSKNTEAF
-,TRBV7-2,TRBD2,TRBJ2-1,ASSRTSALYYNEQF
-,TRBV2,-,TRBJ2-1,ASSVSGWYEQF
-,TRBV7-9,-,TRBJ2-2,ASPHNTGELF
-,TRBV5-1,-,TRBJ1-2,ASSLNAQRGTNYGYT
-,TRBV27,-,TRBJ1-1,ASSPGPIRLNTEAF
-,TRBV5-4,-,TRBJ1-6,ASSRRSFDNSPLH
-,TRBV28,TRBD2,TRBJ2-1,ASLAGVHEQF
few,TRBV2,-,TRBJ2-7,ASSESGEQY
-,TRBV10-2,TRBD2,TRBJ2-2,ASRGTSGGTGELF
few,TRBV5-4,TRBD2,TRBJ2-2,ASSPGLALPNTGELF
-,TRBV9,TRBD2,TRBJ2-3,ASSPTSGGSHGTQY
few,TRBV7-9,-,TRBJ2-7,ASSLDRVYEQY
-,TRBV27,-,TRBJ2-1,ASSSLQPGKAYNEQF
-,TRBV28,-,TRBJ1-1,ASSLPGLNTEAF
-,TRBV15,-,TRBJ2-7,ATSSSPGVGEQY
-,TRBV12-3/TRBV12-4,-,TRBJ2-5,ASSFGGTQY
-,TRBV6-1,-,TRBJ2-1,ASSESTGVDEQF
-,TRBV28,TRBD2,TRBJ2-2,ASSLGGRAGGELF
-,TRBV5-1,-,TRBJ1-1,ASREFTGPNTEAF
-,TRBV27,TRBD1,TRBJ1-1,ASSPTDRDFYTEAF
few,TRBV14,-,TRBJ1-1,ASSQALGRATEAF
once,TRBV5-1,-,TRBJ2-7,ASSFTGIRYEQY
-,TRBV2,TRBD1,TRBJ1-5,ASAGDSQPQH